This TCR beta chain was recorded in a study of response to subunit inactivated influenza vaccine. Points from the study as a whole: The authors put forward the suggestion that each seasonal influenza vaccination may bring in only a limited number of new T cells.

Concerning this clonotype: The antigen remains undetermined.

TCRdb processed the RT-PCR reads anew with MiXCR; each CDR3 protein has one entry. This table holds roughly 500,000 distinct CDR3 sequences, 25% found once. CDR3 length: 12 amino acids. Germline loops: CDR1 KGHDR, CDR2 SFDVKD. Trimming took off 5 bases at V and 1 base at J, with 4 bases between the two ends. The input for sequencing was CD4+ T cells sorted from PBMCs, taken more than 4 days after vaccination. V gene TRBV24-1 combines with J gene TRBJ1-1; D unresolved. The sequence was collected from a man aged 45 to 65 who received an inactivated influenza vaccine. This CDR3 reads CATSAGNTEAFF. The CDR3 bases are TGTGCCACCAGTGCAGGGAACACTGAAGCTTTCTTT.